This note documents a single TCR beta chain sequence. Its antigen is unknown. The CDR3 consists of 14 residues. V lost 0 bases and J lost 7, with 10 bases in between. CDR1 is LGHNA and CDR2 is YSLEER in the germline V gene. This specimen comes from a study of cytotoxic CD8 clonotypes in ibrutinib-treated CLL. At the level of the study: Patients: some eleven relapsed/refractory, roughly 16 treatment-naive, roughly 17 IGHV unmutated. On average, around 85,000 productive rearrangements and just over 250,000 productive templates per sample.

Notes on the study in general: Clonality increased with ibrutinib response but returned toward baseline at progression.

The table came from immunoSEQ multiplex PCR; TCRdb's copy has only in-frame clones and leaves some out. The table shows roughly 160,000 clones, with 81% occurring only once. This TCR came from a human donor with chronic lymphocytic leukemia. The chain carries TRBV4-3 and TRBJ1-5; D is ambiguous. The starting material was PBMCs, obtained after 12 months of ibrutinib treatment. CDR3 DNA sequence: TGCGCCAGCAGCCAAGACTTGGGAGTCCAGCCCCAGCATTTT. Protein: CASSQDLGVQPQHF.